Listed below are T cell receptor beta chains from one sample, sequenced in a study of blood T cells in healthy people across ages. Each CDR3 protein gets one entry after TCRdb re-called the 5' RACE reads with MiXCR. Altogether hundreds of thousands of distinct CDR3 sequences are present, around 26% being singletons, with the ten largest covering 15% to 20%. The specimen sequenced was blood. The receptors come from a woman of 80 years or more in good health. Both conserved end residues are part of each CDR3. D genes are given only for firm matches. Size tells how often a clone was seen (once, few, many) or the class of an expanded clone, and some rows leave it out.

v_gene	j_gene	abundance	d_gene	CDR3nt	CDR3aa
TRBV7-9	TRBJ1-4	once	.	TGTGCCAGCAGCTTTCCCCCGGCAGCTAATGAAAAACTGTTTTTT	CASSFPPAANEKLFF
TRBV7-9	TRBJ2-3	once	.	TGTGCCAGCAGCGGACAGCGGAGCCGCACAGATACGCAGTATTTT	CASSGQRSRTDTQYF
TRBV12-3/TRBV12-4	TRBJ1-1	many	TRBD1	TGTGCCAGCAGTTGGGACAGTTCCATGAACACTGAAGCTTTCTTT	CASSWDSSMNTEAFF
TRBV20-1	TRBJ1-1	many	TRBD1	TGCAGTGCTATTCAGGGGGCCGCTGAAGCTTTCTTT	CSAIQGAAEAFF
TRBV25-1	TRBJ2-1	.	.	TGTGCCAGCAGTCTCGCAAGCAAATCCTACAATGAGCAGTTCTTC	CASSLASKSYNEQFF
TRBV18	TRBJ2-7	many	TRBD1	TGTGCCAGCTCACCACCGGTAGGGACAGTTCCCTACGAGCAGTACTTC	CASSPPVGTVPYEQYF
TRBV7-2	TRBJ1-4	many	.	TGTGCCAGCAGCACAGATCGGGGGTCGGCAGGGGAAAAACTGTTTTTT	CASSTDRGSAGEKLFF
TRBV7-8	TRBJ1-2	.	.	TGTGCCAGCGCCGTAACGGGCGGGGCTAACTATGGCTACACCTTC	CASAVTGGANYGYTF
TRBV7-2	TRBJ1-1	.	TRBD1	TGTGCCAGCAGCTTCCTGACAGGGGGTGACACTGAAGCTTTCTTT	CASSFLTGGDTEAFF
TRBV30	TRBJ1-5	few	TRBD1	TGTGCCTGGAGCGGACAGGGGGTTCAGCCCCAGCATTTT	CAWSGQGVQPQHF
TRBV12-3/TRBV12-4	TRBJ2-5	many	.	TGTGCCAGCAGCCAGGCACAGGGGCGGGGGGAGACCCAGTACTTC	CASSQAQGRGETQYF
TRBV7-6	TRBJ1-1	.	.	TGTGCCAGCAGCTTAGAGTCGCTTAGCTCTGAAGCTTTCTTT	CASSLESLSSEAFF
TRBV25-1	TRBJ2-5	many	.	TGTGCCAGCAGTGAATATAAAGGGGGTTCTCAAGAGACCCAGTACTTC	CASSEYKGGSQETQYF
TRBV11-2	TRBJ2-3	few	TRBD1	TGTGCCAGCAGCTTAGGCAGGAGACAGGGTAGAACAGATACGCAGTATTTT	CASSLGRRQGRTDTQYF